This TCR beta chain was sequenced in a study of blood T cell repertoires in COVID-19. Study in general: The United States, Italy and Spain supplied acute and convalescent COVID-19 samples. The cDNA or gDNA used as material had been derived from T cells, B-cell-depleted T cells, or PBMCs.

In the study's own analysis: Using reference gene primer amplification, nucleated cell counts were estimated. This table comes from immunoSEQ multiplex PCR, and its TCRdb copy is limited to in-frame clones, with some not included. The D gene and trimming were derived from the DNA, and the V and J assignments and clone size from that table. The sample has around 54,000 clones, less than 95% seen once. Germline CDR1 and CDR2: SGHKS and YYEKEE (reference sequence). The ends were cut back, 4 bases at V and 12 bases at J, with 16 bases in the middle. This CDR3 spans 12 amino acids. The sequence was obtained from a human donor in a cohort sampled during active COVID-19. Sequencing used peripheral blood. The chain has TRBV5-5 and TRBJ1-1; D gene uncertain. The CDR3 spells CASSRLGIGTFF. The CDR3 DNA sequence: TGTGCCAGCAGCCGCTTGGGCATTGGAACTTTCTTT.